The 30 T cell receptor beta chains given below trace back to one sample, sequenced in a study of T cells in Graves' hyperthyroidism and ophthalmopathy. Amplified regions were TCR beta CDR3 sequences from RNA transcripts. With the HTBI primer set, the TCR CDR3 went through a first round of RT-PCR. One entry per CDR3 protein, called by TCRdb with MiXCR from the multiplex PCR reads. The data show 500,000 or so distinct CDR3 sequences, roughly 17% seen once. The sequenced sample was blood. Receptor source: a young woman with Graves' ophthalmopathy.

The table lists this clonotype with many counts. The rearrangement links TRBV5-1 to TRBJ1-1, with 9 bases lining up with TRBD1. The CDR3 covers 15 residues. Per the germline V gene, CDR1 is SGHRS and CDR2 is YFSETQ. V lost 3 bases and J lost 2; bases outside the gene matches: 5. The CDR3 region has the DNA TGCGCCAGCAGCTGGGGGGACAGGGACAACACTGAAGCTTTCTTT. Amino acid sequence: CASSWGDRDNTEAFF.

Details on this clonotype: A much larger clone differs from this one at a single base, so this may be a read error. The chain recombines TRBV3-1 with TRBJ2-5; D is ambiguous. Germline lookup yields CDR1 LGHDT and CDR2 YNNKEL (reference sequence). The CDR3 totals 13 residues. Deletions cut 3 bases from V and 4 bases from J, with 9 bases between. This CDR3 reads CASSHGRRETQYF. The CDR3 DNA follows: TGTGCCAGCAGCCACGGGCGTCGAGAGACCCAGTACTTC.

This clonotype appeared once. The chain is built from TRBV7-6 and TRBJ2-7; D may be TRBD1 or TRBD2 (7 bases each). Germline V gene data show CDR1 as SGHVS and CDR2 as FNYEAQ. V shed 5 bases and J shed 1 base, with 21 bases lying between them. The CDR3 is 17 residues long. The CDR3 sequence is CASSGEGRTGTSYEQYF. CDR3 sequence (DNA): TGTGCCAGCAGCGGGGAGGGCAGGACAGGTACATCCTACGAGCAGTACTTC.

The V gene is TRBV19, the J gene TRBJ2-1, with 12 bases identical to TRBD1. Per germline, CDR1 LNHDA and CDR2 SQIVND (reference sequence). The CDR3 has 15 amino acids. V gave up 6 bases and J gave up 7 bases; unmatched junction bases: 7. This CDR3 is CASSAGTGGFNEQFF. Here the CDR3 DNA reads TGTGCCAGTAGCGCCGGGACAGGGGGCTTTAATGAGCAGTTCTTC.

The J gene is TRBJ1-5, the V gene TRBV5-8; 9 bases fit TRBD1. Germline V gene sequence: CDR1 SGHTS, CDR2 YDEGEE. J was trimmed by 7 bases and V by 5 bases; bases with no gene match: 10. The CDR3 is made up of 15 amino acids. The CDR3 DNA reads TGTGCCAGCAGTAGGGACAGGGAAGAAGGACAGCCCCAGCATTTT. This encodes CASSRDREEGQPQHF. Full variable domain (missing parts from reference TRBV5-8 and TRBJ1-5): EAGVTQSPTHLIKTRGQQATLRCSPISGHTSVYWYQQALGLGLQFLLWYDEGEERNRGNFPPRFSGRQFPNYSSELNVNALELEDSALYLCASSRDREEGQPQHFGDGTRLSIL.

This clonotype was seen a handful of times. V usage is TRBV20-1 and J usage is TRBJ1-5; possibly TRBD1 for D (6 bases). Trimming shortened V by 4 bases and J by 2 bases, and 12 bases separated the two germline ends. Per the germline V gene, CDR1 is DFQATT and CDR2 is SNEGSKA (reference sequence). The CDR3 is made up of 14 amino acids. The CDR3 loop reads CSAIPDRGNQPQHF. As DNA, the CDR3 is TGCAGTGCTATACCGGACAGAGGCAATCAGCCCCAGCATTTT.

The chain links TRBV5-4 to TRBJ1-1; D uncertain. Germline CDR1 and CDR2: SGHNT and YYREEE (reference sequence). This CDR3 spans 13 amino acids. V lost 1 base to trimming and J lost 3 bases, with 7 bases between them. CDR3 protein: CASSLMDYTEAFF. In DNA, the CDR3 is TGTGCCAGCAGCTTGATGGACTACACTGAAGCTTTCTTT.

This clonotype appeared a few times. This chain uses TRBV20-1 with TRBJ1-1; TRBD1 might be the D (5 bases). Trimming removed 1 base from V and 4 bases from J, with 13 bases in between. This CDR3 is 14 amino acids long. The germline CDR1 and CDR2 sequences are DFQATT and SNEGSKA (reference sequence). CDR3 nucleotides: TGCAGTGCTAGAGCGGAGGGGAGGAGCACTGAAGCTTTCTTT. This codes for CSARAEGRSTEAFF.

The CDR3 DNA follows: TGTGCCAGCAGCCAAGATTTTCGCCACCCGGTGTTTTTT. Residues: CASSQDFRHPVFF. J is TRBJ2-2 and V is TRBV4-2; D not certain. Germline V gene lookup returns CDR1 LGHNA and CDR2 YNFKEQ. The V gene lost 0 bases and the J gene lost 15 bases, with 14 bases spanning the gap. The CDR3 has 13 amino acids.

At least ten counts were recorded for this clonotype. The rearrangement uses TRBV29-1 and TRBJ2-1; D is possibly TRBD2 (5 bases). Per germline, CDR1 SQVTM and CDR2 ANQGSEA. V lost 3 bases, J lost 8 bases, and 14 bases lay in between. This CDR3 spans 13 amino acids. The CDR3 DNA follows: TGCAGCGTTGAGCCAACCGTCGGGGATGAGCAGTTCTTC. Translation gives CSVEPTVGDEQFF.

This clonotype was recorded at least ten times. The J gene is TRBJ2-7, the V gene TRBV28; 7 bases are shared with TRBD2. Germline V gene data show CDR1 as MDHEN and CDR2 as SYDVKM. After removal of 6 bases from V and 1 base from J, the junction contained 6 bases not matched to a gene. The CDR3 loop spans 14 amino acids. CDR3 region: CASRGLLLSYEQYF. The CDR3 nucleotides are TGTGCCAGCAGGGGACTATTACTATCCTACGAGCAGTACTTC.

The table lists this clonotype with many counts. The chain joins TRBV2 to TRBJ1-4; 9 bases agree with TRBD1. In germline, CDR1 is SNHLY, CDR2 FYNNEI. The CDR3 loop spans 16 amino acids. Losses at the gene ends were 3 bases for V and 8 bases for J; bases not matched to a gene: 10. The CDR3 sequence: CASSEGMGQGKEKLFF. DNA of the CDR3: TGTGCCAGCAGTGAGGGGATGGGACAGGGAAAGGAAAAACTGTTTTTT.

The chain recombines TRBV6-1 with TRBJ2-7, with D uncertain. The CDR3 covers 11 residues. Germline lookup yields CDR1 MNHNS and CDR2 SASEGT. V was trimmed by 6 bases and J by 9 bases, leaving 12 bases between them. The CDR3 sequence: CASSPNGGQYF. Written as DNA, the CDR3 is TGTGCCAGCAGCCCTAACGGCGGGCAGTACTTC.

This clonotype has a single count. J is TRBJ2-7 and V is TRBV19; 12 nucleotides line up with TRBD2. There are 15 residues in the CDR3. Germline CDR1 LNHDA, CDR2 SQIVND (reference sequence). With V trimmed by 2 bases and J by 3 bases, 2 bases remained unmatched. The CDR3 region has the DNA TGTGCCAGTAGTATAAGGACTAGCGGGGACTACGAGCAGTACTTC. Amino acids: CASSIRTSGDYEQYF.

This clonotype was observed many times. J is TRBJ2-7 and V is TRBV2; D tentatively fits TRBD1 or TRBD2 (5 bases each). Germline CDR1 SNHLY, CDR2 FYNNEI. The CDR3 has 16 residues. With 3 bases removed from V and 2 bases from J, the gap between germline ends came to 17 bases. In DNA form, the CDR3 reads TGTGCCAGCAGTGACGCCCCGGGACGGATAACCTACGAGCAGTACTTC. Translating gives CASSDAPGRITYEQYF.

This clonotype was recorded at least ten times. The rearrangement uses TRBV2 and TRBJ2-5; D is undetermined. In germline, CDR1 is SNHLY, CDR2 FYNNEI. The CDR3 runs 13 residues. Trimming cost V 4 bases and J 8 bases, with 14 bases left between them. In nucleotides, the CDR3 is TGTGCCAGCAGTGTATCCGGGTCTGGTACCCAGTACTTC. Translating it yields CASSVSGSGTQYF.

This clonotype was observed many times. This chain connects TRBV30 to TRBJ2-1, with TRBD2 matching over 10 bases. V lost 3 bases, J lost 8 bases, and 7 bases stayed unmatched. The germline V gene has CDR1 GTSNPN and CDR2 SVGIG (reference sequence). This CDR3 contains 14 residues. This chain's CDR3 is CAWSSGRAKHEQFF. The CDR3, as DNA: TGTGCCTGGAGCAGCGGGAGGGCCAAGCATGAGCAGTTCTTC.

This clonotype has at least ten counts. This chain joins TRBV20-1 and TRBJ2-1, with D perhaps TRBD1 (5 bases). Trimming shortened V by 4 bases and J by 5 bases, and 15 bases separated the two germline ends. The CDR3 runs to 14 residues. The germline V gene encodes CDR1 DFQATT and CDR2 SNEGSKA (reference sequence). The CDR3 sequence: CSAIPQGVHNEQFF. CDR3 in DNA: TGCAGTGCTATCCCCCAGGGTGTCCACAATGAGCAGTTCTTC.

This clonotype was found many times. The V gene is TRBV11-1, the J gene TRBJ2-7; 7 bases match TRBD1. Germline CDR1 is SGHAT and CDR2 is FQDESV (reference sequence). Trimming took 5 bases from V and 2 from J; bases not matched to a gene: 6. This CDR3 contains 14 residues. The CDR3: CASSRRDSPYEQYF. CDR3 bases: TGTGCCAGCAGCCGCCGGGACAGTCCCTACGAGCAGTACTTC.

This clonotype appeared many times. The chain couples TRBV5-1 to TRBJ2-1; a weak D match, TRBD1 (6 bases). Germline V lookup: CDR1 SGHRS, CDR2 YFSETQ. The CDR3 is 15 residues long. V gave up 4 bases and J gave up 6 bases, with 17 bases separating them. This CDR3 is CASSIRTELVNEQFF. The CDR3 DNA follows: TGCGCCAGCAGCATACGGACAGAACTGGTCAATGAGCAGTTCTTC.

This clonotype came up once. This chain joins TRBV29-1 and TRBJ2-7, with TRBD2 matching over 8 bases. V trimming: 7 bases; J trimming: 7 bases; junction bases outside the gene matches: 6. This CDR3 has 11 amino acids. Germline assignment: CDR1 SQVTM and CDR2 ANQGSEA. CDR3 DNA sequence: TGCAGCGGGGAAAAGCGGGGGGAGCAGTACTTC. As protein: CSGEKRGEQYF.

The sample holds many counts of this clonotype. The rearrangement joins TRBV2 to TRBJ2-1; D is undetermined. In germline, CDR1 is SNHLY, CDR2 FYNNEI. The CDR3 is 16 residues long. Between the trimmed V and J ends, which lost 0 bases and 7 bases, there was a span of 16 bases. The CDR3 DNA reads as TGTGCCAGCAGTGAAGCTCTGGGTGGCGGCTTGAATGAGCAGTTCTTC. Translation gives CASSEALGGGLNEQFF.

This clonotype was counted between two and nine times. This chain uses TRBV20-1 with TRBJ2-1; D is unresolved. V lost 4 bases and J lost 9, with 13 bases in between. The length of the CDR3 is 12 residues. Germline V CDR1 and CDR2: DFQATT, SNEGSKA (reference sequence). This CDR3 is CSAKRSGPEQFF. The CDR3 bases are TGCAGTGCTAAAAGGAGTGGGCCTGAGCAGTTCTTC.

This clonotype was observed many times. This sequence joins TRBV6-1 and TRBJ2-6; D gene uncertain. The germline V gene encodes CDR1 MNHNS and CDR2 SASEGT. The CDR3 contains 15 residues. Trimming shortened V by 4 bases and J by 4 bases, and 11 bases separated the two germline ends. CDR3: CASSVERAGANVLTF. The CDR3 nucleotides are TGTGCCAGCAGTGTGGAAAGGGCCGGGGCCAACGTCCTGACTTTC.

The gene calls are TRBV20-1 and TRBJ2-1; TRBD1 matches 7 bases. The germline CDR1 and CDR2 sequences are DFQATT and SNEGSKA (reference sequence). The CDR3 sequence is 18 residues long. Trimming removed 6 bases from V and 1 base from J; junction bases left unmatched: 18. This chain's CDR3 is CSAKGGEGVYGSYNEQFF. The CDR3 DNA is TGCAGTGCGAAAGGGGGCGAGGGGGTATACGGTTCCTACAATGAGCAGTTCTTC.

This clonotype was observed at least ten times. V is TRBV7-9 and J is TRBJ1-1; 9 bases fit TRBD1. Per the germline V gene, CDR1 is SEHNR and CDR2 is FQNEAQ (reference sequence). V shed 5 bases, J shed 1 base, and the junction held 5 bases outside the gene matches. This CDR3 spans 15 amino acids. The CDR3 here is CASSTLTGGNTEAFF. In DNA form, the CDR3 reads TGTGCCAGCAGCACATTGACAGGGGGGAACACTGAAGCTTTCTTT.

Here the CDR3 reads CASKGTEPQETQYF. CDR3 sequence (DNA): TGTGCCAGCAAGGGAACAGAACCTCAAGAGACCCAGTACTTC. The rearrangement uses TRBV2 and TRBJ2-5; D remains ambiguous. V lost 7 bases to trimming and J lost 2 bases, with 14 bases between them. The germline V gene encodes CDR1 SNHLY and CDR2 FYNNEI. The CDR3 runs 14 residues.

This clonotype was observed at least ten times. The J gene is TRBJ2-5, the V gene TRBV7-6; maybe TRBD2 (6 bases). Germline CDR1 is SGHVS and CDR2 is FNYEAQ. V was shortened by 3 bases and J by 3 bases, with 17 bases between the two germline ends. CDR3 length equals 16 residues. CDR3 sequence (DNA): TGTGCCAGCAGCTTCGCCTGGGGGGACGTTGAAGAGACCCAGTACTTC. Residues: CASSFAWGDVEETQYF. The full variable domain, in which reference TRBV7-6 and TRBJ2-5 provide the parts outside the CDR3, is GAGVSQSPRYKVTKRGQDVALRCDPISGHVSLYWYRQALGQGPEFLTYFNYEAQQDKSGLPNDRFSAERPEGSISTLTIQRTEQRDSAMYRCASSFAWGDVEETQYFGPGTRLLVL.

The table lists this clonotype with many counts. J is TRBJ2-3 and V is TRBV20-1, with 12 bases lining up with TRBD2. CDR3 length: 16 residues. The ends lost 6 bases at V and 5 bases at J; junction bases unmatched: 12. CDR1 and CDR2 from the germline V gene are DFQATT and SNEGSKA (reference sequence). CDR3 sequence (DNA): TGCAGTGCCTCGGGTGGGGCGACTAGCGGGAGAGATACGCAGTATTTT. Its protein is CSASGGATSGRDTQYF.

This rearrangement joins TRBV27 to TRBJ2-7, with D perhaps TRBD1 (5 bases). Trimming pared 3 bases from V and 6 bases from J, leaving 15 bases between. The CDR3 sequence is 14 residues long. Germline values: CDR1 MNHEY, CDR2 SMNVEV (reference sequence). The CDR3 DNA follows: TGTGCCAGCAGTTTTGGAATGATGGGGCCCGAGCAGTACTTC. Protein product: CASSFGMMGPEQYF.